This TCR beta chain was observed in a study of cytotoxic CD8 clonotypes in ibrutinib-treated CLL. About the research overall: Response sampling occurred after a median 12 months of treatment (range 6 to 36). Study conclusions and caveats: A difference in sampling times existed between sustained-remission and progressing patients. Baseline values of clonality outstripped age-matched healthy donors and followed circulating CD8+ T-cell counts.

The data were produced by immunoSEQ multiplex PCR, yet TCRdb's version contains in-frame clones alone and is incomplete. Of roughly 220,000 clones in the sample, about 75% were seen once. Germline CDR1 MGHRA, CDR2 YSYEKL. This CDR3 is built from 15 residues. V shed 0 bases and J shed 6 bases, with 9 bases lying between them. As to this clone: Its antigen is undetermined.

This receptor was identified in a human donor with chronic lymphocytic leukemia. Sequencing used PBMCs, obtained after 12 months of ibrutinib treatment. J is TRBJ1-6 and V is TRBV4-1, with D uncertain. This chain's CDR3 is CASSQDLPRNSPLHF. The CDR3 DNA sequence: TGCGCCAGCAGCCAAGATCTACCCCGTAATTCACCCCTCCACTTT.